This T cell receptor (beta chain) was documented in a study of blood T cell repertoires in COVID-19. For the study at large: Samples of COVID-19 (acute and convalescent) were obtained from the United States, Italy and Spain. The cDNA or gDNA used as material had been derived from T cells, B-cell-depleted T cells, or PBMCs.

In the original processing: Estimation of nucleated cell counts relied on the amplification of reference gene primers. Repertoires were generated with immunoSEQ multiplex PCR, while TCRdb's copy carries only in-frame clones and drops some. From that table come the V and J calls and clone size; the DNA was used to work out D and trimming. Altogether about 87,000 clones are present, roughly 76% being singletons, with the ten largest covering roughly 4.2%. The CDR3 is 14 amino acids. Trimming pared 6 bases from V and 0 bases from J, leaving 11 bases between. Germline lookup yields CDR1 MDHEN and CDR2 SYDVKM.

This clonotype was sampled from a woman in her fifties or sixties with acute or convalescent COVID-19. J is TRBJ1-2 and V is TRBV28, with D tentatively TRBD1 (5 bases). Sequencing was done on a sample of peripheral blood. The CDR3 region is CASSSTVTNYGYTF. As DNA, the CDR3 is TGTGCCAGCAGCTCGACAGTAACTAACTATGGCTACACCTTC.